Below, 20 T cell receptor beta chains from the same sample are listed, as sequenced in a study of blood T cells in healthy people across ages. For the second PCR, which ran for 7 to 11 cycles, a sample-barcoded 5' primer and a J-beta primer mix were used. TCRdb ran MiXCR on the 5' RACE reads and lists one entry per CDR3 protein. The sample includes hundreds of thousands of distinct CDR3 sequences, 45% to 60% of them seen just once. Specimen: blood. The receptors shown here come from a woman aged 80 or older in good health.

This clonotype has ten or more counts. The chain is built from TRBV14 and TRBJ2-7; 7 nucleotides line up with TRBD2. The CDR3 is 13 amino acids. The germline CDR1 and CDR2 sequences are SGHDN and FVKESK. After removal of 4 bases from V and 6 bases from J, the junction contained 6 bases not matched to a gene. CDR3 in amino acids: CASSPSGKSEQYF. DNA of the CDR3: TGTGCCAGCAGCCCAAGCGGGAAGTCCGAGCAGTACTTC.

This chain uses TRBV7-2 with TRBJ1-1; TRBD1 matches 9 bases. Germline V lookup: CDR1 SGHTA, CDR2 FQGNSA. The length of the CDR3 is 15 residues. V was clipped by 2 bases and J by 2 bases; unmatched bases: 3. The CDR3 DNA reads as TGTGCCAGCAGCTTAAACAGGGGGCCAAACACTGAAGCTTTCTTT. It yields the protein CASSLNRGPNTEAFF.

This clonotype appeared a few times. The chain joins TRBV6-5 to TRBJ2-5; possible D gene TRBD2, 6 bases. V shed 4 bases and J shed 4 bases, with 16 bases lying between them. The CDR3 contains 15 residues. Germline CDR1 reads MNHEY; CDR2 reads SVGAGI. CDR3 sequence reads: CASSWNAGLLETQYF. DNA for the CDR3: TGTGCCAGCAGTTGGAACGCGGGACTGCTAGAGACCCAGTACTTC.

This clonotype was counted a few times. The chain couples TRBV9 to TRBJ2-7, with D perhaps TRBD1 (6 bases). V was pared by 1 base and J by 7 bases, with 21 bases between. The CDR3 runs to 16 residues. Germline V gene sequence: CDR1 SGDLS, CDR2 YYNGEE. The CDR3 DNA sequence: TGTGCCAGCAGCGTACAGGGGCACAGGGTCGGGAATGAGCAGTACTTC. This encodes CASSVQGHRVGNEQYF. The variable domain in full, with the rest retrieved from reference TRBV9 and TRBJ2-7, is DSGVTQTPKHLITATGQRVTLRCSPRSGDLSVYWYQQSLDQGLQFLIQYYNGEERAKGNILERFSAQQFPDLHSELNLSSLELGDSALYFCASSVQGHRVGNEQYFGPGTRLTVT.

The chain joins TRBV4-1 to TRBJ2-2; D is perhaps TRBD1 (6 bases). This CDR3 spans 17 amino acids. Trimming shortened V by 2 bases and J by 1 base, and 14 bases separated the two germline ends. The germline V gene has CDR1 MGHRA and CDR2 YSYEKL. The CDR3 DNA follows: TGCGCCAGCAGCCAAACTCCCGGGACACGGAACACCGGGGAGCTGTTTTTT. Translating gives CASSQTPGTRNTGELFF.

Concerning this clonotype: A much larger clone sits a single nucleotide away, making a read error possible. This chain connects TRBV6-5 to TRBJ2-3, with TRBD2 matching over 10 bases. J gave up 8 bases and V 4 bases, and 12 bases lay outside the gene matches. There are 16 residues in the CDR3. The germline V gene has CDR1 MNHEY and CDR2 SVGAGI. The CDR3 region has the DNA TGTGCCAGCAGTTTTCAGAGCGGGGGGGCCTCAGGTACGCAGTATTTT. Translated: CASSFQSGGASGTQYF.

This CDR3 reads CSATSGGAGTDTQYF. The CDR3 DNA reads as TGCAGTGCAACGTCGGGGGGGGCGGGCACAGATACGCAGTATTTT. The chain recombines TRBV20-1 with TRBJ2-3; 8 nucleotides line up with TRBD2. Per the germline V gene, CDR1 is DFQATT and CDR2 is SNEGSKA (reference sequence). With V trimmed by 6 bases and J by 1 base, 9 bases remained unmatched. The CDR3 runs to 15 residues.

Comments on this clonotype: At one end, the junction sequence differs from germline, possibly due to a read error. The chain uses TRBV9 and TRBJ2-3; D ambiguous. The V gene's germline CDR1 is SGDLS and CDR2 YYNGEE. This CDR3 has 14 residues. The CDR3: CARSVEVLTSTQYF. DNA of the CDR3: TGTGCCAGAAGCGTAGAGGTACTAACGAGTACGCAGTATTTT.

The genes are TRBV28 and TRBJ2-5; D is unclear. The closer fit of TRBJ2-7 to the DNA end suggests the J call may be wrong. Germline V lookup: CDR1 MDHEN, CDR2 SYDVKM. This CDR3 contains 14 residues. The CDR3 loop reads CASSLRQNPYEQYF. As DNA, the CDR3 is TGTGCCAGCAGCCTCAGGCAAAATCCCTACGAGCAGTACTTC.

This clonotype has at least ten counts. The V call is TRBV28, the J call TRBJ1-2, with 8 bases identical to TRBD1. The ends lost 11 bases at V and 7 bases at J; junction bases unmatched: 15. Germline V CDR1 and CDR2: MDHEN, SYDVKM. The CDR3 sequence is 14 residues long. The CDR3 is CAGSSDAGGFGYTF. In nucleotides, the CDR3 is TGTGCCGGCTCCTCGGATGCAGGGGGCTTTGGCTACACCTTC.

The rearrangement links TRBV2 to TRBJ1-6; TRBD1 matches at 11 bases. Losses at the gene ends were 5 bases for V and 7 bases for J; bases not matched to a gene: 7. The CDR3 has 16 amino acids. CDR1 and CDR2 (germline): SNHLY, FYNNEI. Here the CDR3 reads CASSRDRGTGNSPLHF. CDR3 DNA: TGTGCCAGCAGTCGGGACAGGGGGACTGGCAATTCACCCCTCCACTTT.

This chain joins TRBV7-2 and TRBJ2-7; the D call may be TRBD1 or TRBD2 (7 bases each). This CDR3 has 13 residues. Germline assignment: CDR1 SGHTA and CDR2 FQGNSA. V dropped 5 bases and J dropped 7 bases, with 15 bases sitting between them. CDR3 bases: TGTGCCAGCAGCCAGGGGGGGGTCTCGGAGCAGTACTTC. Protein product: CASSQGGVSEQYF.

The J gene is TRBJ2-7, the V gene TRBV24-1; no reliable D call. With the DNA end fitting TRBJ2-5 better, the J assignment may be wrong. The CDR3 contains 11 residues. Germline lookup yields CDR1 KGHDR and CDR2 SFDVKD. CDR3 region: CATSSRETQYF. The CDR3 DNA reads TGTGCCACCAGTTCCCGGGAGACCCAGTACTTC.

This clonotype was recorded many times. The chain is built from TRBV20-1 and TRBJ2-5; 10 nucleotides line up with TRBD2. This CDR3 region has 13 residues. Trimming cost V 6 bases and J 6 bases; bases outside gene matches: 7. The V gene's germline CDR1 is DFQATT and CDR2 SNEGSKA (reference sequence). The CDR3 here is CSAQWTSGQTQYF. The DNA of the CDR3 is TGCAGTGCCCAATGGACTAGCGGCCAGACCCAGTACTTC.

The sample holds many counts of this clonotype. The V and J genes are TRBV28 and TRBJ2-5, with D perhaps matching TRBD2 (5 bases). V lost 2 bases and J lost 4, with 11 bases in between. The CDR3 has 14 residues. CDR1 is MDHEN, CDR2 SYDVKM, per germline. The CDR3 loop is CASSLEGFGETQYF. For the CDR3, the DNA is TGTGCCAGCAGTTTAGAGGGTTTTGGAGAGACCCAGTACTTC. Combining the CDR3 with reference TRBV28 and TRBJ2-5 gives the whole variable domain DVKVTQSSRYLVKRTGEKVFLECVQDMDHENMFWYRQDPGLGLRLIYFSYDVKMKEKGDIPEGYSVSREKKERFSLILESASTNQTSMYLCASSLEGFGETQYFGPGTRLLVL.

V and J are TRBV12-3 or TRBV12-4 and TRBJ2-1, with a possible D match to TRBD1 (6 bases). Trimming left V 5 bases short and J 8 bases short, with 19 bases between. This CDR3 comprises 15 residues. Written as DNA, the CDR3 is TGTGCCAGCAGTCTCAGCCAGGGGTTAAGAGATGAGCAGTTCTTC. As protein: CASSLSQGLRDEQFF.

This clonotype was seen ten or more times. The V call is TRBV9, the J call TRBJ1-2; no definite D call. This CDR3 contains 11 residues. V lost 7 bases and J 0 bases, leaving 4 bases between the germline ends. Per germline, CDR1 SGDLS and CDR2 YYNGEE. CDR3 residues: CASATNYGYTF. CDR3 sequence (DNA): TGTGCCAGCGCGACTAACTATGGCTACACCTTC.

Concerning this clonotype itself: A much larger clone sits a single nucleotide away, making a read error possible. The chain carries TRBV5-1 and TRBJ2-3, with TRBD2 identical over 13 bases. J lost 8 bases, V lost 3 bases, and 6 bases had no gene match. Germline V gene data show CDR1 as SGHRS and CDR2 as YFSETQ. This CDR3 region has 15 residues. The CDR3, as DNA: TGCGCCAGCAGCTGGACTAGCGGGAGATCAGGTACGCAGTATTTT. Its translation is CASSWTSGRSGTQYF.

This clonotype was detected once. This chain uses TRBV20-1 with TRBJ2-7; D not resolved. The CDR3 runs to 9 residues. V shed 3 bases and J shed 3 bases, with 0 bases lying between them. Germline V gene lookup returns CDR1 DFQATT and CDR2 SNEGSKA (reference sequence). CDR3 amino acids: CSASYEQYF. CDR3 nucleotide sequence: TGCAGTGCTAGCTACGAGCAGTACTTC.

This chain joins TRBV29-1 and TRBJ1-1; TRBD1 is a possible D gene (5 bases). This CDR3 spans 19 amino acids. Trimming took 4 bases from V and 1 from J, leaving 28 bases between them. Germline-derived CDR1 and CDR2 are SQVTM and ANQGSEA. In nucleotides, the CDR3 is TGCAGCGTTGTGGGTGGGGCACAGAAAAAGAGAATGAGGAACACTGAAGCTTTCTTT. It specifies CSVVGGAQKKRMRNTEAFF.